This is a list of T cell receptor beta chains from one sample in a study of cytomegalovirus exposure and HLA in healthy donors. Assay used: immunoSEQ multiplex PCR; TCRdb lists only in-frame clones, some missing. Of 120,000 or so clones in the sample, around 96% are singletons; the top ten hold approximately 1.5%. Sequencing used PBMCs. These receptor sequences come from a young man in good health and CMV-seronegative. Both conserved end residues are part of each CDR3. D genes are given only for firm matches. Size is omitted from some rows. Given values are once, few, many or a class for expanded clones.

TRBJ2-7,TRBV2,TRBD2,NA,TGTGCCAGCAGCGAGGGACTAGCGGGAGGCGAGCAGTACTTC,CASSEGLAGGEQYF
TRBJ1-2,TRBV7-9,TRBD1,NA,TGTGCCAGTCTATCCTCAGGGGGCGCTAGGGATGGCTACACCTTC,CASLSSGGARDGYTF
TRBJ1-2,TRBV5-5,NA,NA,TGTGCCAGCAGCTTGTATGGGGCAGGGATGGTTTTCTATGGCTACACCTTC,CASSLYGAGMVFYGYTF
TRBJ1-3,TRBV4-1,NA,once,TGCGCCAGCAGCCACCCTGGGCTAACGCTCTCTGGAAACACCATATATTTT,CASSHPGLTLSGNTIYF
TRBJ2-1,TRBV4-3,TRBD2,once,TGCGCCAGCAGCCAAGATAGTGGACTAGCGGTCAATGAGCAGTTCTTC,CASSQDSGLAVNEQFF
TRBJ1-2,TRBV5-6,NA,NA,TGTGCCAGCAGCTTCCCGACAGATAGCTATGGCTACACCTTC,CASSFPTDSYGYTF
TRBJ1-5,TRBV19,NA,NA,TGTGCCAGTAGTATACTCGGACTCACGGCGGATGGGCCCCAGCATTTT,CASSILGLTADGPQHF
TRBJ1-2,TRBV5-6,TRBD1,NA,TGTGCCAGCAGCCAGGGACAGGGTCCGCTTGGCTACACCTTC,CASSQGQGPLGYTF
TRBJ1-1,TRBV7-9,TRBD1,once,TGTGCCAGCAGCCCAGCAGGGGGGCCCAACACTGAAGCTTTCTTT,CASSPAGGPNTEAFF
TRBJ2-1,TRBV28,TRBD2,NA,TGTGCCAGCAGTACCCCGACTAGCGGACCTCAGGGTGAGCAGTTCTTC,CASSTPTSGPQGEQFF
TRBJ2-5,TRBV4-2,NA,once,TGTGCCAGCAGCCAAGAAGGAATCGGGACTCAAGAGACCCAGTACTTC,CASSQEGIGTQETQYF
TRBJ1-2,TRBV2,TRBD1,once,TGTGCCAGCAGCCCACCGGGACAGGCTCGCTATGGCTACACCTTC,CASSPPGQARYGYTF
TRBJ2-1,TRBV30,TRBD2,NA,TGTGCCTCGACCGGGACTAGCGGCTCCTACAATGAGCAGTTCTTC,CASTGTSGSYNEQFF
TRBJ1-3,TRBV5-6,TRBD1,once,TGTGCCAGCAGCCGACAGGGAGTAGGAAACACCATATATTTT,CASSRQGVGNTIYF
TRBJ2-1,TRBV7-3,NA,NA,TGTGCCAGCAGCTCCCTAGATTGGGATGAGCAGTTCTTC,CASSSLDWDEQFF
TRBJ2-2,TRBV28,NA,NA,TGTGCCAGCAGTTTCGGGGACTTCCGTACGAACACCGGGGAGCTGTTTTTT,CASSFGDFRTNTGELFF
TRBJ2-7,TRBV27,TRBD2,NA,TGTGCCAGCAGTTTAACTAGCGGGAGTCTACACGAGCAGTACTTC,CASSLTSGSLHEQYF
TRBJ1-5,TRBV5-6,NA,NA,TGTGCCAGCAGTTCTCGTGAGGCCTCAAATCAGCCCCAGCATTTT,CASSSREASNQPQHF
TRBJ2-7,TRBV4-2,TRBD2,NA,TGTGCCAGCAGCCAAGATGGGACTAGCGGCCAGGGGGGATCCTACGAGCAGTACTTC,CASSQDGTSGQGGSYEQYF
TRBJ2-5,TRBV11-2,TRBD2,NA,TGTGCCAGCAGCTTAAGGTCTAGAACTAGCGGGGGGGAGACCCAGTACTTC,CASSLRSRTSGGETQYF
TRBJ1-2,TRBV28,TRBD1,NA,TGTGCCAGCAGTTCCCCCACTGACAGGGGTGGCTACACCTTC,CASSSPTDRGGYTF
TRBJ2-1,TRBV5-1,TRBD2,NA,TGCGCCAGCAGCCCTCGGGAGGGCCTATCGATCTCCTACAATGAGCAGTTCTTC,CASSPREGLSISYNEQFF
TRBJ1-1,TRBV7-3,NA,NA,TGTGCCAGCAGCTTGGGGGCCATGAACACTGAAGCTTTCTTT,CASSLGAMNTEAFF
TRBJ2-5,TRBV6-1,NA,once,TGTGCCAGCAGCCCAGGTCCCAACCAAGAGACCCAGTACTTC,CASSPGPNQETQYF
TRBJ2-1,TRBV5-6,TRBD2,NA,TGTGCCAGCAGCTCTCCGGGACTAGCGGGATACAATGAGCAGTTCTTC,CASSSPGLAGYNEQFF
TRBJ2-3,TRBV25-1,NA,NA,TGTGCCAGCAGTTACGGGTCCACAGATACGCAGTATTTT,CASSYGSTDTQYF
TRBJ2-7,TRBV28,TRBD2,NA,TGTGCCAGCCTCTCCCGCGGGGGGCCAGCCTACGAGCAGTACTTC,CASLSRGGPAYEQYF
TRBJ2-3,TRBV7-2,TRBD2,NA,TGTGCCAGCAGCTTTGGACTAGCGGGAGTTACTTACACAGATACGCAGTATTTT,CASSFGLAGVTYTDTQYF
TRBJ2-1,TRBV15,NA,NA,TGTGCCACCAGCAGAGATCAGAAAAATGAGCAGTTCTTC,CATSRDQKNEQFF
TRBJ2-7,TRBV4-3,NA,NA,TGCGCCAGCAGCTATATCTATGACGGGACTGATGCCTACGAGCAGTACTTC,CASSYIYDGTDAYEQYF
TRBJ1-1,TRBV5-1,NA,NA,TGCGCCAGCAGCCGCGTAACTAAGGACACTGAAGCTTTCTTT,CASSRVTKDTEAFF
TRBJ1-2,TRBV6-1,TRBD1,NA,TGTGCCAGCAGTGCATATCAGACAGGGCAGTACGGCTACACCTTC,CASSAYQTGQYGYTF
TRBJ2-1,TRBV29-1,TRBD2,NA,TGCAGCGTTGGGAAGCGGGAGGCCCTTCGGGAGCAGTTCTTC,CSVGKREALREQFF
TRBJ2-7,TRBV11-2,TRBD2,NA,TGTGCCAGCAGCTTAGCCCCCGGGACTAGCGGATACGAGCAGTACTTC,CASSLAPGTSGYEQYF
TRBJ1-4,TRBV30,TRBD1,NA,TGTGCCTGGGGGCAGGGGGCTGTTGAAAAACTGTTTTTT,CAWGQGAVEKLFF
TRBJ1-1,TRBV4-2,NA,once,TGTGCCAGCCGACTTTACAGGAACGAGGGGGCTGAAGCTTTCTTT,CASRLYRNEGAEAFF
TRBJ2-7,TRBV6-5,TRBD1,NA,TGTGCCAGCGGGACAGGGGAAGGGTACGAGCAGTACTTC,CASGTGEGYEQYF
TRBJ2-7,TRBV7-6,NA,NA,TGTGCCAGCAGCTCCGGGAGTTCCTACGAGCAGTACTTC,CASSSGSSYEQYF
TRBJ2-7,TRBV9,TRBD2,NA,TGTGCCAGCAAAGGACTAGATGACGAGCAGTACTTC,CASKGLDDEQYF
TRBJ2-5,TRBV5-1,TRBD2,NA,TGCGCCAGCAGCTTTAGCGGGAGCGGGGAAGAGACCCAGTACTTC,CASSFSGSGEETQYF
TRBJ2-2,TRBV7-3,TRBD2,NA,TGTGCCAGCAGCTTAACCCCGACTAGCACTTACACCGGGGAGCTGTTTTTT,CASSLTPTSTYTGELFF
TRBJ2-7,TRBV5-1,TRBD2,NA,TGCGCCAGCAGCCCCACTACTAGCGGGAGTTCCTACGAGCAGTACTTC,CASSPTTSGSSYEQYF
TRBJ2-7,TRBV19,TRBD1,once,TGTGCCAGTAGTCTGCGGACAGGGGTCGAGCAGTACTTC,CASSLRTGVEQYF
TRBJ2-2,TRBV6-5,TRBD1,NA,TGTGCCAGCAGTTACCCGGGACAGGGGACAGCCGGGGAGCTGTTTTTT,CASSYPGQGTAGELFF
TRBJ2-5,TRBV10-3,TRBD1,NA,TGTGCCATCAGTGTCCCTCGACAGGGGACCCAGTACTTC,CAISVPRQGTQYF
TRBJ2-1,TRBV27,NA,NA,TGTGCCAGCATGACGAGAGCGGGTTCCTACAATGAGCAGTTCTTC,CASMTRAGSYNEQFF
TRBJ1-1,TRBV28,NA,NA,TGTGCCAGCAGTTTAGGGCAGGGCACTGAAGCTTTCTTT,CASSLGQGTEAFF
TRBJ1-4,TRBV28,NA,NA,TGTGCCGGGGGCTTCCTCAAGGAAAAACTGTTTTTT,CAGGFLKEKLFF
TRBJ1-2,TRBV7-9,TRBD1,NA,TGTGCCAGCAGCTTAGCGTGGGACAGCCCTAACTATGGCTACACCTTC,CASSLAWDSPNYGYTF
TRBJ2-4,TRBV7-2,TRBD2,NA,TGTGCCAGCAGCTTAAAGCCAGGGACTAGCGGACTAGCCAAAAACATTCAGTACTTC,CASSLKPGTSGLAKNIQYF